This T cell receptor (beta chain) was documented in a study of blood T cell repertoires in COVID-19. In the study overall: Spain, Italy and the United States supplied samples that represented acute and convalescent COVID-19. T cells, B-cell-depleted T cells, or PBMCs provided the cDNA or gDNA that served as material.

CDR1 is LGHNA, CDR2 YNFKEQ, per germline. This CDR3 has 12 residues. The V gene lost 3 bases and the J gene lost 4 bases, with 6 bases spanning the gap. Per the original methods: Cell counts per sample came from amplifying reference gene primers. Sequencing used immunoSEQ multiplex PCR; TCRdb keeps in-frame clones, though not all of them. V and J calls and clone size follow that table, whereas D and trimming were derived from the DNA. The repertoire holds tens of thousands of clones, 85% seen once, with roughly 15% in the top ten. The sequence was collected from a human donor with acute or convalescent COVID-19. The donor label of this sample is uncertain. This chain uses TRBV4-2 with TRBJ1-2; D gene ambiguous. Sequencing was carried out using peripheral blood. As DNA, the CDR3 is TGTGCCAGCAGCCAGCGCTCCTATGGCTACACCTTC. This sequence encodes CASSQRSYGYTF.